This section outlines one TCR beta chain sequence together with its context. Its antigen is unidentified. The time point was: pretreatment peripheral blood. The record originates from a study of PD-L1 blockade in urothelial cancer. General study points: Having blood TCR clonality under the median before treatment predicted better survival.

The protocol was immunoSEQ multiplex PCR, while the TCRdb copy is restricted to in-frame clones and leaves out a portion. The table lists about 95,000 clones, around 90% of them singletons. The CDR3 consists of 13 residues. CDR1 MGHRA and CDR2 YSYEKL come from the germline V gene. V is TRBV4-1 and J is TRBJ2-5; 7 bases line up with TRBD1. Gene TRBJ2-7 matches the end of the DNA better, so the J call may be wrong. Sequenced here: PBMCs, sampled around atezolizumab (anti-PD-L1) treatment. The clonotype comes from a man aged 60-69 years with urothelial cancer. CDR3 bases: TGCGCCAGCAGCCCCCGACAGGGCGGCGAGCAGTACTTC. Its translation: CASSPRQGGEQYF.